The 32 T cell receptor beta chains in this list originate from one sample, sequenced in a study of blood T cells in healthy people across ages. A second roughly 7 to 11 cycle PCR used barcoded and J-beta primers. TCRdb re-analysed the 5' RACE reads in MiXCR, keeping a single row per CDR3 protein. The sample lists 590,000 or so distinct CDR3 sequences; approximately 30% were seen once. Material: blood. All receptors come from a woman older than 75 in good health.

Only a few counts were recorded for this clonotype. A much bigger clone sits one base away, suggesting this may be a read error. CDR3 in amino acids: CASSEGQGGYNEQYF. DNA of the CDR3: TGTGCCAGCAGCGAGGGGCAGGGCGGTTACAATGAGCAGTACTTC. This chain joins TRBV6-4 and TRBJ2-1; D tentatively reads TRBD1 or TRBD2 (5 bases each). The J call may be mistaken, given a closer DNA end match to TRBJ2-7. The CDR3 length is 15 residues. CDR1 and CDR2 (germline): MRHNA, SNTAGT.

This clonotype occurred many times. The rearrangement joins TRBV5-1 to TRBJ1-4; D is ambiguous. V shed 0 bases and J shed 0 bases, with 6 bases lying between them. Germline V lookup: CDR1 SGHRS, CDR2 YFSETQ. This CDR3 spans 15 amino acids. As DNA, the CDR3 is TGCGCCAGCAGCTTGGGGACCGCAACTAATGAAAAACTGTTTTTT. Translating gives CASSLGTATNEKLFF.

This clonotype showed up many times. One junction end disagrees with the germline gene, perhaps due to a read error. CDR3 sequence: CSFEGGTDTQYF. CDR3 in DNA: TGCAGCTTTGAGGGCGGCACAGATACGCAGTATTTT. The rearrangement joins TRBV29-1 to TRBJ2-3; possibly TRBD2 for D (5 bases). The CDR3 consists of 12 residues. Germline V gives CDR1 SQVTM, CDR2 ANQGSEA.

This clonotype was seen more than once but under ten times. A read error may be the cause here, since a much bigger clone is one base away. The chain joins TRBV20-1 to TRBJ2-1, with D uncertain. The better agreement between TRBJ2-7 and the DNA end casts doubt on the J call. The CDR3 length is 15 residues. Germline loops: CDR1 DFQATT, CDR2 SNEGSKA (reference sequence). The CDR3 region has the DNA TGCAGTGCTGCGGACCGGTCGAGCTCCTACAATGAGCAGTACTTC. Encoded protein: CSAADRSSSYNEQYF.

As concerns this clonotype: Sequence at one end of the junction differs from germline and may be a read error. This rearrangement joins TRBV27 to TRBJ2-5; 9 bases fit TRBD1. This CDR3 has 15 residues. Germline V gene sequence: CDR1 MNHEY, CDR2 SMNVEV (reference sequence). CDR3 nucleotide sequence: TGTGCCTGCAGTTTATACAGGGGGCGCGGTGAGACCCAGTACTTC. The encoded protein is CACSLYRGRGETQYF.

This clonotype was detected only a few times. The chain has TRBV10-3 and TRBJ2-1, with a tentative D call TRBD2 (6 bases). The assigned J gene may be wrong: the sequence end matches TRBJ2-7 better. The CDR3 sequence is 13 residues long. Germline CDR1 is ENHRY and CDR2 is SYGVKD. The CDR3 DNA is TGTGCCACCCGACTAGACTCCTACAATGAGCAGTACTTC. It specifies CATRLDSYNEQYF.

The sample holds many counts of this clonotype. V gene TRBV5-1 combines with J gene TRBJ2-2, with 11 nucleotides matching TRBD2. CDR1 SGHRS and CDR2 YFSETQ come from the germline V gene. The V segment lost 5 bases and the J segment 5 bases; nucleotides outside the gene matches: 5. CDR3 length: 15 residues. The CDR3 nucleotides are TGCGCCAGCAGTCCCGGGACTAGCGGTACCGGGGAGCTGTTTTTT. This sequence encodes CASSPGTSGTGELFF.

Worth noting for this clonotype: This may arise from a read error, as a much more abundant clone is one base away. The chain is built from TRBV6-5 and TRBJ1-2; D is uncertain. Germline V gene lookup returns CDR1 MNHEY and CDR2 SVGAGI. The CDR3 totals 14 residues. Here the CDR3 reads CTSSDRLRDYGYTF. CDR3 coding DNA: TGTACCAGCAGTGACCGCCTTCGGGACTATGGCTACACCTTC.

This clonotype occurred many times. The chain joins TRBV5-6 to TRBJ1-2, with D unclear. CDR1 and CDR2 from the germline V gene are SGHDT and YYEEEE. Trimming took 6 bases from V and 4 from J, leaving 13 bases between them. The CDR3 sequence is 13 residues long. CDR3 region: CASTPGSGYGYTF. CDR3 DNA sequence: TGTGCCAGCACCCCCGGGTCTGGCTATGGCTACACCTTC.

This clonotype was seen only a few times. This may arise from a read error, as a much more abundant clone is one base away. J is TRBJ1-2 and V is TRBV6-1, with D perhaps TRBD1 (5 bases). The CDR3 totals 14 residues. Germline CDR1 MNHNS, CDR2 SASEGT. Here the CDR3 reads CASGEQVSNYGYTF. DNA of the CDR3: TGTGCCAGCGGTGAACAGGTGTCTAACTATGGCTACACCTTC.

The chain couples TRBV30 to TRBJ1-1, with a tentative D call TRBD1 (5 bases). The CDR3 has 15 residues. V lost 0 bases and J 4 bases, leaving 15 bases between the germline ends. Germline V gene sequence: CDR1 GTSNPN, CDR2 SVGIG (reference sequence). This CDR3 reads CAWSVPGAGGTEAFF. The DNA for the CDR3 is TGTGCCTGGAGTGTACCCGGGGCCGGGGGCACTGAAGCTTTCTTT.

V usage is TRBV5-1 and J usage is TRBJ2-7; possibly TRBD1 or TRBD2 for D (6 bases each). The end of the DNA is better explained by TRBJ2-5, so the J call may be wrong. Germline lookup yields CDR1 SGHRS and CDR2 YFSETQ. This CDR3 has 14 residues. The chain's CDR3 is CASSPDGGRETQYF. The DNA for the CDR3 is TGCGCCAGCAGCCCGGACGGGGGCCGAGAGACCCAGTACTTC.

Concerning this clonotype itself: Sequence at one end of the junction differs from germline and may be a read error. The chain employs TRBV7-2 and TRBJ2-1, with TRBD2 matching 8 bases. Germline CDR1 reads SGHTA; CDR2 reads FQGNSA. The length of the CDR3 is 15 residues. CDR3 sequence: CACSSGGTVYNEQFF. CDR3 bases: TGTGCCTGCAGCTCGGGAGGGACGGTATACAATGAGCAGTTCTTC.

This clonotype appeared a few times. The chain couples TRBV5-6 to TRBJ2-3; D is possibly TRBD1 (6 bases). V lost 3 bases to trimming and J lost 4 bases, with 12 bases between them. Germline V gives CDR1 SGHDT, CDR2 YYEEEE. This CDR3 region has 14 residues. Written as DNA, the CDR3 is TGTGCCAGCAGCTGGGGGCTAGGGCCAGATACGCAGTATTTT. This sequence encodes CASSWGLGPDTQYF.

As regards this clonotype: Mismatch with germline at one junction end may stem from a read error. The chain has TRBV29-1 and TRBJ2-5; D may be TRBD1 or TRBD2 (5 bases each). Per germline, CDR1 SQVTM and CDR2 ANQGSEA. The CDR3 contains 14 residues. The CDR3, as DNA: TGCAGCGTTGAAAAGGGGAGAGACCAAGAGACCCAGGACTTC. It is translated as CSVEKGRDQETQDF.

This clonotype was seen ten or more times. The rearrangement uses TRBV6-5 and TRBJ2-3; D may be TRBD1 (6 bases). This CDR3 has 15 residues. Germline-derived CDR1 and CDR2 are MNHEY and SVGAGI. Trimming cost V 0 bases and J 0 bases, with 7 bases left between them. This chain's CDR3 is CASSYSRGSTDTQYF. DNA for the CDR3: TGTGCCAGCAGTTACTCGAGGGGGAGCACAGATACGCAGTATTTT.

This clonotype has ten or more counts. The rearrangement links TRBV7-2 to TRBJ1-2; TRBD1 matches at 10 bases. Trimming took 0 bases from V and 4 from J; bases not matched to a gene: 5. The CDR3 covers 16 residues. CDR1 SGHTA and CDR2 FQGNSA come from the germline V gene. The CDR3 is CASSLARDRGSYGYTF. CDR3 nucleotide sequence: TGTGCCAGCAGCTTAGCCCGGGACAGGGGTTCCTATGGCTACACCTTC.

The chain joins TRBV12-5 to TRBJ2-1; D uncertain. V was clipped by 9 bases and J by 7 bases, with 16 bases between them. Germline CDR1 and CDR2: LGHNT and FRNRAP. This CDR3 is 13 amino acids long. The CDR3, as DNA: TGTGCTAGGGATTTAAGAAAGGCAAATGAGCAGTTCTTC. This gives the protein CARDLRKANEQFF.

This chain links TRBV3-1 with TRBJ1-2; no clear D. V lost 2 bases, J lost 0 bases, and 10 bases lay in between. Germline CDR1 and CDR2: LGHDT and YNNKEL (reference sequence). The CDR3 is 15 residues long. The CDR3 region is CASSQSAGSNYGYTF. The CDR3 nucleotides read TGTGCCAGCAGCCAAAGTGCAGGCTCTAACTATGGCTACACCTTC.

This clonotype was counted a few times. Possible read error: a much larger clone is one base away. The chain couples TRBV5-1 to TRBJ2-7; 7 bases fit TRBD1. The CDR3 has 17 residues. Germline V gene lookup returns CDR1 SGHRS and CDR2 YFSETQ. With V trimmed by 4 bases and J by 1 base, 14 bases remained unmatched. DNA for the CDR3: TGCGCCAGCAGCGGTAAAGCTTGGGACAGAAGGTCCTACGAGCAGTACTTC. The encoded protein is CASSGKAWDRRSYEQYF.

This clonotype showed up many times. This chain connects TRBV30 to TRBJ2-7; 10 bases fit TRBD1. V shed 8 bases, J shed 3 bases, and the junction held 4 bases outside the gene matches. The CDR3 totals 12 residues. CDR1 and CDR2 (germline): GTSNPN, SVGIG (reference sequence). CDR3 sequence reads: CARQGAGYEQYF. DNA for the CDR3: TGTGCCAGACAGGGGGCGGGCTACGAGCAGTACTTC.

The CDR3 region has the DNA TGTGCCAGCACTCCCGGGCCAGGGGGCTCTGACGGGGAGCTGTTTTTT. This gives the protein CASTPGPGGSDGELFF. The chain has TRBV7-2 and TRBJ2-2, with 8 nucleotides matching TRBD1. CDR3 size: 16 residues. Germline lookup yields CDR1 SGHTA and CDR2 FQGNSA. V gave up 7 bases and J gave up 7 bases; unmatched junction bases: 14.

There are many counts of this clonotype. The chain joins TRBV4-2 to TRBJ2-7; no clear D gene. This CDR3 comprises 15 residues. Germline loops: CDR1 LGHNA, CDR2 YNFKEQ. Trimming removed 0 bases from V and 4 bases from J, with 13 bases in between. The CDR3 coding sequence is TGTGCCAGCAGCCAAGAGTTATCGGACCGATACGAGCAGTACTTC. Protein product: CASSQELSDRYEQYF.

This clonotype occurred many times. The V and J genes are TRBV7-9 and TRBJ2-1, with 8 bases matching TRBD1. Trimming took 5 bases from V and 6 from J; bases not matched to a gene: 9. From germline, CDR1 is SEHNR and CDR2 FQNEAQ (reference sequence). CDR3 length: 15 residues. CDR3: CASSDSLQGGNEQFF. CDR3 DNA sequence: TGTGCCAGCAGCGATTCACTACAGGGGGGCAATGAGCAGTTCTTC.

This clonotype was observed at least ten times. V gene TRBV7-9 combines with J gene TRBJ2-1, with 13 nucleotides matching TRBD2. Trimming at V came to 5 bases and at J to 8 bases, leaving 6 bases not matched to a gene. CDR3 length: 15 residues. Looked up from germline, CDR1 is SEHNR and CDR2 is FQNEAQ (reference sequence). The CDR3 here is CASSLRTSGGDEQFF. DNA for the CDR3: TGTGCCAGCAGCCTCCGGACTAGCGGGGGCGATGAGCAGTTCTTC.

The gene calls are TRBV7-9 and TRBJ1-2, with no clear D. V shed 8 bases and J shed 6 bases, with 16 bases lying between them. Per the germline V gene, CDR1 is SEHNR and CDR2 is FQNEAQ (reference sequence). The CDR3 is 13 amino acids. CDR3 sequence (DNA): TGTGCCAGCTCCCGATCGGACGGGAATGGCTACACCTTC. As protein: CASSRSDGNGYTF.

This clonotype was picked up many times. The V and J genes are TRBV7-9 and TRBJ2-7, with 7 bases fitting TRBD2. Germline CDR1 and CDR2: SEHNR and FQNEAQ (reference sequence). This CDR3 has 16 amino acids. Trimming took 4 bases from V and 4 from J; bases not matched to a gene: 13. CDR3 region: CASSYTFSGASYEQYF. The CDR3 region has the DNA TGTGCCAGCAGCTACACGTTCAGCGGGGCCTCTTACGAGCAGTACTTC.

Concerning this clonotype: One end of the junction varies from germline; a read error may be responsible. This chain links TRBV5-1 with TRBJ2-5; D remains ambiguous. With the DNA end fitting TRBJ2-7 better, the J assignment may be wrong. The CDR3 extends over 13 amino acids. Germline-derived CDR1 and CDR2 are SGHRS and YFSETQ. This CDR3 reads CASSLARDCEQYF. DNA of the CDR3: TGCGCCAGTAGCTTGGCTAGGGATTGCGAGCAGTACTTC.

CDR3: CASSWQRYANEQFF. CDR3 in DNA: TGTGCCAGCAGTTGGCAACGTTATGCCAATGAGCAGTTCTTC. The chain is built from TRBV11-2 and TRBJ2-1; D is unresolved. The V gene lost 6 bases and the J gene lost 6 bases, with 15 bases spanning the gap. This CDR3 contains 14 residues. Germline V gives CDR1 SGHAT, CDR2 FQNNGV.

The chain links TRBV7-2 to TRBJ1-6; the D gene is possibly TRBD1 (6 bases). Germline V gives CDR1 SGHTA, CDR2 FQGNSA. Trimming cost V 1 base and J 10 bases, with 14 bases left between them. The CDR3 covers 15 residues. CDR3 nucleotides: TGTGCCAGCAGCTTAGAGGGGGGTCCTGTATCACCCCTCCACTTT. Its translation is CASSLEGGPVSPLHF.

This clonotype was seen ten or more times. J is TRBJ1-2 and V is TRBV7-2; maybe TRBD1 (6 bases). Deletions cut 5 bases from V and 8 bases from J, with 15 bases between. The germline gives CDR1 SGHTA, CDR2 FQGNSA. The CDR3 runs to 13 residues. CDR3 in amino acids: CASSLQPTGGYTF. The CDR3 bases are TGTGCCAGCAGCCTCCAACCGACAGGAGGCTACACCTTC.

This clonotype was detected many times. V usage is TRBV10-2 and J usage is TRBJ2-5, with 9 bases matching TRBD1. The V gene end was trimmed by 6 bases and the J gene end by 5 bases; junction bases not matched to a gene: 7. The CDR3 sequence is 14 residues long. Germline values: CDR1 WSHSY, CDR2 SAAADI. The CDR3 region is CASRDTGGWETQYF. The CDR3 bases are TGCGCCAGCAGGGATACAGGGGGCTGGGAGACCCAGTACTTC.